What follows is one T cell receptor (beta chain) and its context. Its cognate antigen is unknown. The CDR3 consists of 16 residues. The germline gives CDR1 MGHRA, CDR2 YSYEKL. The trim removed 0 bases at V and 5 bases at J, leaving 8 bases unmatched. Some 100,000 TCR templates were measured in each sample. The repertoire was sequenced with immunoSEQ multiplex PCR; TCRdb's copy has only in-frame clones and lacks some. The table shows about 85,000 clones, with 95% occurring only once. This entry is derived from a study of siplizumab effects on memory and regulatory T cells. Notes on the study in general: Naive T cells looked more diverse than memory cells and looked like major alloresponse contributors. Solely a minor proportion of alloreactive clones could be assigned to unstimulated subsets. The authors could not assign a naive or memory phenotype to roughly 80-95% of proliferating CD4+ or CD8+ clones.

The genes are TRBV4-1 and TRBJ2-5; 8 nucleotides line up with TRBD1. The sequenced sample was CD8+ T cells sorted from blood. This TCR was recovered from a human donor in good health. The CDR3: CASSQDLRQGRETQYF. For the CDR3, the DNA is TGCGCCAGCAGCCAAGATTTGCGACAGGGGAGGGAGACCCAGTACTTC.